This record covers a single TCR beta chain. Antigen unknown. The PCR employed 60 Vbeta primers together with 13 Jbeta primers. Original processing methods: A later analysis counted tens of millions of unique TCR beta chains, around 10 million shared. Data came from immunoSEQ multiplex PCR; TCRdb stores just in-frame clones and leaves some out. The V and J calls and clone size were taken over from that table, and D and trimming were inferred from the DNA. The sample has approximately 280,000 clones, 75% to 90% seen once. Deletions cut 5 bases from V and 1 base from J, with 11 bases between. This CDR3 has 14 amino acids. CDR1 is SGHTA, CDR2 FQGTGA, per germline. The data derive from a study of cytomegalovirus exposure and HLA in healthy donors. Study-wide results and limits: Later analysis showed TCR association rates varying by HLA locus, highest for DRB1 and lowest for HLA-C.

The V gene is TRBV7-3, the J gene TRBJ1-1, with a weak D call TRBD1 (5 bases). The sequenced sample consisted of PBMCs. The origin of this receptor is a man in his forties or fifties in good health and CMV-seropositive. Written as DNA, the CDR3 is TGTGCCAGCAGCCCCGGGGGACCGAACACTGAAGCTTTCTTT. Translating it yields CASSPGGPNTEAFF. The full variable domain, completed using reference TRBV7-3 and TRBJ1-1, is GAGVSQTPSNKVTEKGKYVELRCDPISGHTALYWYRQSLGQGPEFLIYFQGTGAADDSGLPNDRFFAVRPEGSVSTLKIQRTERGDSAVYLCASSPGGPNTEAFFGQGTRLTVV.